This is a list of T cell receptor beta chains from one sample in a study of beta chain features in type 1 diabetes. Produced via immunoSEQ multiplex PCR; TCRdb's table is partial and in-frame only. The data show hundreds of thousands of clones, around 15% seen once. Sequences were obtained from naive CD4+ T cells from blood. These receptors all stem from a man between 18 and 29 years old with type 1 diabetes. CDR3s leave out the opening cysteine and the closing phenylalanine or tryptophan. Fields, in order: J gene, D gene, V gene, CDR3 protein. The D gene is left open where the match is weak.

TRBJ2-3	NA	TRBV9	ASSVDYGTTDTQY
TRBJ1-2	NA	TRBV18	ASSELRDGSYT
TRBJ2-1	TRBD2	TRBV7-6	ASSSPGLYNEQF
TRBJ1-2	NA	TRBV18	ASSPRGDNYGYT
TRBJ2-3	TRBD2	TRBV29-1	SARPGLAVNTQY
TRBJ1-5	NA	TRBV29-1	SVKGPEQPQH
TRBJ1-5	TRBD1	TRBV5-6	ASSQGVGNQPQH
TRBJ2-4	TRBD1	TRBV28	ASSPGQGRNIQY
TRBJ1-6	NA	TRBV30	AWSKRPGRRNSPLH
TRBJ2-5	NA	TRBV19	ASRPGVGAQEDQY
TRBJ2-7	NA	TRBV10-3	AISDNLGNSYEQY
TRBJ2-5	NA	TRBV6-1	ASSDDRQETQY
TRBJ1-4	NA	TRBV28	ASRPPGAYEKLF
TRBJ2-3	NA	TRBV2	ASSEGLGTDTQY
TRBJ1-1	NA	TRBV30	AWSAARLNTEAF
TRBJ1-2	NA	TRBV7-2	ASSLWDVNYGYT
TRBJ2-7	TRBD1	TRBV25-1	ASSSLGQGRSYEQY
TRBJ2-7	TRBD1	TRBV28	ASTLHGGQAYEQY
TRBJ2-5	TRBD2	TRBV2	ASSEGLAGPETQY
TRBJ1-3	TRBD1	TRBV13	ASSFWTGGSGNTIY
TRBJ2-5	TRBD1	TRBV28	ASSPAGTGEKTQY
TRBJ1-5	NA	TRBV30	AWSARGNQPQH
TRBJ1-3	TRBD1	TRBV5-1	ASSPGQDLGNTIY
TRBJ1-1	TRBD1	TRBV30	AWGTGGGTEAF
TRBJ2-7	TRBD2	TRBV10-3	AISSSGSSYEQY
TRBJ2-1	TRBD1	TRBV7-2	ASSENRDSYNEQF
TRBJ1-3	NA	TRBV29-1	SVEAQQRNTIY
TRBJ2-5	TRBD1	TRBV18	ASSTGTGGRETQY
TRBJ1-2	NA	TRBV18	ASSPQRTVYGYT
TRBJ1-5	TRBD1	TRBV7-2	ASSLGTGVSNQPQH
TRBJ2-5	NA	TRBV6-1	ASTAAAGETQY
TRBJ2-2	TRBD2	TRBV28	ASSLNPGGTGELF
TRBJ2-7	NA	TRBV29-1	SVVRGTYEQY
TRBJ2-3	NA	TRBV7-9	ASSHTDTQY
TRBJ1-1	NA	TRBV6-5	ASSSPTGNPTEAF
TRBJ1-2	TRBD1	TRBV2	ASSGDRTNYGYT
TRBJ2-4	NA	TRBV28	ASSFRTPIAKNIQY
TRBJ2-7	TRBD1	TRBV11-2	ASSPTGPPYEQY
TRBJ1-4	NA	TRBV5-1	ASSFTGTNEKLF
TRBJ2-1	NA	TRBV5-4	ASSLALGGGNEQF
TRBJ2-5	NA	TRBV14	ASSQDQRGAQTQY
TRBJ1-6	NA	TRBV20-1	SAVRIGPLH
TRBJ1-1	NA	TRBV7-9	ASSLTGVDTEAF
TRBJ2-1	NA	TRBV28	ASSPQGTYNEQF
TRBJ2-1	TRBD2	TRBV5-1	ASSSRTSGNNEQF